One T cell receptor (beta chain) is described in this entry. In germline, CDR1 is SGHRS, CDR2 YFSETQ. V lost 0 bases and J 0 bases, leaving 13 bases between the germline ends. This CDR3 has 17 amino acids. These data are taken from a study of shared T cell receptors in the human thymus. TCRdb keeps only in-frame clones here, not all; method: immunoSEQ multiplex PCR. Of about 710,000 clones in the sample, about 87% were seen once. These data also featured in a second study, about human thymus T cells. This second study notes: In thymic and blood repertoires alike, V and J usage looked biased.

The sequence derives from a boy under three years old with a congenital heart defect. Input material: thymocytes. This chain joins TRBV5-1 and TRBJ2-1, with D possibly matching TRBD2 (6 bases). The CDR3 here is CASSLAWAGSSYNEQFF. CDR3 coding DNA: TGCGCCAGCAGCTTGGCGTGGGCGGGGAGCTCCTACAATGAGCAGTTCTTC.